Listed below are T cell receptor beta chains from one sample, sequenced in a study of cytomegalovirus exposure and HLA in healthy donors. Profiled with immunoSEQ multiplex PCR; TCRdb holds only in-frame clones, not every one. This sample has about 160,000 clones, with about 96% found just once. Sequenced: PBMCs. The origin of the receptors is a woman aged 18-29 years in good health and CMV-seronegative. The conserved cysteine and the conserved F or W are not part of the CDR3 here.

CDR3: ASSPTREQPQH
V: TRBV18
J: TRBJ1-5

CDR3: ASSQVGGGATDTQY
V: TRBV14
J: TRBJ2-3

CDR3: ASSLRDNFFGDTQY
V: TRBV5-6
J: TRBJ2-3

CDR3: ASSPQVTIPEAF
V: TRBV27
J: TRBJ1-1

CDR3: ASSAGQGNTGELF
V: TRBV6-1
J: TRBJ2-2

CDR3: ASSRSQGSWEQY
V: TRBV6-5
J: TRBJ2-7

CDR3: ASGMIAGGRNEQF
V: TRBV19
J: TRBJ2-1

CDR3: SVEDLGTSVGRPQETQY
V: TRBV29-1
J: TRBJ2-5

CDR3: ASSEGGWNEQF
V: TRBV6-1
J: TRBJ2-1

CDR3: ASSPGGQYNQPQH
V: TRBV18
J: TRBJ1-5

CDR3: ASRPTGAKNIQY
V: TRBV27
J: TRBJ2-4

CDR3: ASSLNTGLDTQY
V: TRBV11-1
J: TRBJ2-3

CDR3: ASSFGGGSSYGYT
V: TRBV5-6
J: TRBJ1-2

CDR3: ASSQVGRGLKVGYTEAF
V: TRBV4-2
J: TRBJ1-1

CDR3: ASSVRGGAVDTQY
V: TRBV9
J: TRBJ2-3

CDR3: ASSHTQDSYEQY
V: TRBV4-1
J: TRBJ2-7